The 13 T cell receptor beta chains below come from one sample, sequenced in a study of cytomegalovirus exposure and HLA in healthy donors. TCRdb's copy holds only in-frame clones and misses some; the assay was immunoSEQ multiplex PCR. Here the sample spans 150,000 to 200,000 clones, 86% being singletons. Source material: PBMCs. The receptors shown here come from a woman younger than 35 in good health and CMV-seronegative.

This chain uses TRBV4-2 with TRBJ1-1; D unclear. V gave up 1 base and J gave up 10 bases, with 7 bases separating them. Germline V gives CDR1 LGHNA, CDR2 YNFKEQ. This CDR3 has 11 residues. CDR3 sequence reads: CASSQARGAFF. CDR3 in DNA: TGTGCCAGCAGCCAAGCACGAGGAGCTTTCTTT.

The V gene is TRBV6-5, the J gene TRBJ2-2; D is undetermined. The length of the CDR3 is 16 residues. V was shortened by 4 bases and J by 5 bases, with 17 bases between the two germline ends. Per germline, CDR1 MNHEY and CDR2 SVGAGI. CDR3 amino acids: CASSSLPRYSTGELFF. CDR3 sequence (DNA): TGTGCCAGCAGTTCTCTACCCCGGTACAGTACCGGGGAGCTGTTTTTT.

The rearrangement uses TRBV5-1 and TRBJ2-1; 7 nucleotides agree with TRBD2. Germline CDR1 reads SGHRS; CDR2 reads YFSETQ. There are 17 residues in the CDR3. The V segment lost 0 bases and the J segment 0 bases; nucleotides outside the gene matches: 6. CDR3 sequence reads: CASSLEVGGASYNEQFF. The DNA of the CDR3 is TGCGCCAGCAGCTTGGAAGTGGGAGGGGCCTCCTACAATGAGCAGTTCTTC.

The chain employs TRBV5-5 and TRBJ1-2; 7 bases match TRBD1. CDR1 is SGHKS, CDR2 YYEKEE, per germline (reference sequence). This CDR3 has 13 amino acids. J lost 4 bases, V lost 4 bases, and 4 bases had no gene match. The CDR3 region has the DNA TGTGCCAGCAGCCAAGGACAGGTCTATGGCTACACCTTC. The encoded protein is CASSQGQVYGYTF.

V is TRBV5-1 and J is TRBJ2-3; 8 nucleotides agree with TRBD2. The CDR3 runs to 16 residues. Germline V gene sequence: CDR1 SGHRS, CDR2 YFSETQ. J gave up 2 bases and V 4 bases, and 9 bases lay outside the gene matches. CDR3 in DNA: TGCGCCAGCAGCCGTGTGGCGGGAGGAAACACAGATACGCAGTATTTT. Its translation is CASSRVAGGNTDTQYF. Full variable domain (rest looked up from reference TRBV5-1 and TRBJ2-3): KAGVTQTPRYLIKTRGQQVTLSCSPISGHRSVSWYQQTPGQGLQFLFEYFSETQRNKGNFPGRFSGRQFSNSRSEMNVSTLELGDSALYLCASSRVAGGNTDTQYFGPGTRLTVL.

V gene TRBV7-8 combines with J gene TRBJ1-4, with a weak D call TRBD1 (5 bases). Germline CDR1 is SGHVS and CDR2 is FQNEAQ. The CDR3 length is 15 residues. V gave up 3 bases and J gave up 2 bases, with 10 bases separating them. The CDR3 region has the DNA TGTGCCAGCAGCTTGGGGGGAGGCACTAATGAAAAACTGTTTTTT. It specifies CASSLGGGTNEKLFF.

V and J are TRBV2 and TRBJ2-5; 7 bases are shared with TRBD1. Trimming removed 3 bases from V and 5 bases from J; junction bases left unmatched: 12. There are 16 residues in the CDR3. Germline values: CDR1 SNHLY, CDR2 FYNNEI. The CDR3 sequence: CASSDPRDSNRETQYF. The CDR3 bases are TGTGCCAGCAGTGATCCCCGGGACAGTAATAGGGAGACCCAGTACTTC. The complete variable domain, with remaining parts taken from reference TRBV2 and TRBJ2-5, reads EPEVTQTPSHQVTQMGQEVILRCVPISNHLYFYWYRQILGQKVEFLVSFYNNEISEKSEIFDDQFSVERPDGSNFTLKIRSTKLEDSAMYFCASSDPRDSNRETQYFGPGTRLLVL.

This rearrangement joins TRBV7-3 to TRBJ1-4; D may be TRBD1 (6 bases). The CDR3 sequence is 15 residues long. Germline V gives CDR1 SGHTA, CDR2 FQGTGA. Trimming removed 5 bases at V and 4 bases at J, with 14 bases between. CDR3 nucleotide sequence: TGTGCCAGCAGCCTGAACAGGGCCAATAATGAAAAACTGTTTTTT. Translation gives CASSLNRANNEKLFF. The entire variable domain, with the rest obtained from reference TRBV7-3 and TRBJ1-4, is as follows: GAGVSQTPSNKVTEKGKYVELRCDPISGHTALYWYRQSLGQGPEFLIYFQGTGAADDSGLPNDRFFAVRPEGSVSTLKIQRTERGDSAVYLCASSLNRANNEKLFFGSGTQLSVL.

The chain is built from TRBV27 and TRBJ1-1; D is uncertain. The CDR3 covers 17 residues. From germline, CDR1 is MNHEY and CDR2 SMNVEV (reference sequence). V lost 5 bases and J lost 0, with 19 bases in between. CDR3 sequence (DNA): TGTGCCAGCAGTCCCGCCCGGTTAGGAGGGATGAACACTGAAGCTTTCTTT. It codes for CASSPARLGGMNTEAFF.

The table lists this clone with a count of one. The chain has TRBV14 and TRBJ2-1; D is possibly TRBD2 (6 bases). There are 12 residues in the CDR3. Trimming removed 2 bases at V and 13 bases at J, with 12 bases between. Per germline, CDR1 SGHDN and CDR2 FVKESK. The chain's CDR3 is CASSQTGRIQFF. CDR3 DNA: TGTGCCAGCAGCCAAACCGGGAGAATACAGTTCTTC.

The chain recombines TRBV30 with TRBJ2-1; unclear D gene. The CDR3 is 12 amino acids. V was trimmed by 2 bases and J by 9 bases, leaving 11 bases between them. Germline V lookup: CDR1 GTSNPN, CDR2 SVGIG (reference sequence). CDR3 nucleotides: TGTGCCTGGAGTTTGTACAGCTCTGAGCAGTTCTTC. The encoded protein is CAWSLYSSEQFF.

V usage is TRBV30 and J usage is TRBJ1-1; weak D call: TRBD1 (6 bases). The length of the CDR3 is 13 residues. CDR1 GTSNPN and CDR2 SVGIG come from the germline V gene (reference sequence). Trimming removed 4 bases at V and 5 bases at J, with 14 bases between. The CDR3 nucleotides are TGTGCCTGGATTCCGGGACAAAGGACTGAAGCTTTCTTT. It yields the protein CAWIPGQRTEAFF.

The chain combines TRBV28 with TRBJ1-2; 9 positions match TRBD1. The length of the CDR3 is 18 residues. Germline CDR1 reads MDHEN; CDR2 reads SYDVKM. The trim removed 3 bases at V and 7 bases at J, leaving 18 bases unmatched. The DNA for the CDR3 is TGTGCCAGCAGTTTCCTCCGTGGAGGGACAGGGTATTTTGGTGGCTACACCTTC. Protein: CASSFLRGGTGYFGGYTF.